These 21 T cell receptor beta chains share one sample of origin, sequenced in a study of a mutant IDH1 vaccine in newly diagnosed glioma. TCRdb keeps only in-frame clones here, not all; method: immunoSEQ multiplex PCR. The repertoire holds roughly 70,000 clones, with over 70% as singletons. The time point denotes: baseline, week 1 (first vaccination visit). Regarding treatment: pre-vaccination baseline after standard-of-care therapy. The material was peripheral blood mononuclear cells (PBMCs), obtained from a glioma patient treated with radiotherapy, temozolomide or both. These TCRs come from a woman aged 18-30 years with glioma. Some clones in this sample may be carry-over from other donors' samples.

This rearrangement joins TRBV10-3 to TRBJ2-5; no clear D. Germline assignment: CDR1 ENHRY and CDR2 SYGVKD. The CDR3 is made up of 12 amino acids. V lost 4 bases to trimming and J lost 5 bases, with 8 bases between them. The chain's CDR3 is CAISVGMETQYF. The CDR3, as DNA: TGTGCCATCAGTGTAGGGATGGAGACCCAGTACTTC.

The chain combines TRBV4-2 with TRBJ2-1; D perhaps matches TRBD1 (6 bases). The germline V gene encodes CDR1 LGHNA and CDR2 YNFKEQ. CDR3 length equals 17 residues. Trimming cost V 0 bases and J 6 bases, with 18 bases left between them. CDR3: CASSQELGQGNGNEQFF. The CDR3 DNA reads as TGTGCCAGCAGCCAAGAGTTAGGGCAGGGGAATGGCAATGAGCAGTTCTTC.

The chain couples TRBV9 to TRBJ2-7; D ambiguous. This CDR3 contains 14 residues. Trimming shortened V by 0 bases and J by 2 bases, and 9 bases separated the two germline ends. The germline gives CDR1 SGDLS, CDR2 YYNGEE. The CDR3 here is CASSVDLAPYEQYF. CDR3 nucleotide sequence: TGTGCCAGCAGCGTAGATTTGGCCCCCTACGAGCAGTACTTC.

The chain links TRBV27 to TRBJ1-2, with D unresolved. The germline gives CDR1 MNHEY, CDR2 SMNVEV (reference sequence). This CDR3 is built from 15 residues. V was clipped by 4 bases and J by 2 bases, with 14 bases between them. In DNA, the CDR3 is TGTGCCAGCAGTTCGGCTATTCGGGGAAACTATGGCTACACCTTC. The encoded protein is CASSSAIRGNYGYTF.

The sample holds one count of this clone. This chain connects TRBV5-6 to TRBJ1-2; 9 bases fit TRBD1. The CDR3 contains 16 residues. Germline lookup yields CDR1 SGHDT and CDR2 YYEEEE. J was trimmed by 2 bases and V by 0 bases; bases with no gene match: 5. The CDR3 here is CASSLGRDRANYGYTF. In DNA form, the CDR3 reads TGTGCCAGCAGCTTGGGGCGGGACAGGGCCAACTATGGCTACACCTTC. Using reference TRBV5-6 and TRBJ1-2 for the parts outside the CDR3, the full variable domain is DAGVTQSPTHLIKTRGQQVTLRCSPKSGHDTVSWYQQALGQGPQFIFQYYEEEERQRGNFPDRFSGHQFPNYSSELNVNALLLGDSALYLCASSLGRDRANYGYTFGSGTRLTVV.

This chain links TRBV7-7 with TRBJ2-7; no clear D. CDR1 SSHAT and CDR2 FNYEAQ come from the germline V gene (reference sequence). The CDR3 is 16 residues long. V was pared by 6 bases and J by 3 bases, with 21 bases between. CDR3 nucleotide sequence: TGTGCCAGCAGATCAACCGGGCCCCCGAGGAGCTACGAGCAGTACTTC. Translated, it gives CASRSTGPPRSYEQYF.

This rearrangement joins TRBV7-9 to TRBJ2-1; 8 nucleotides align to TRBD2. Looked up from germline, CDR1 is SEHNR and CDR2 is FQNEAQ (reference sequence). The CDR3 is 14 amino acids. J lost 4 bases, V lost 2 bases, and 1 base had no gene match. The CDR3 region has the DNA TGTGCCAGCAGCTTATCGGGGGGGTACAATGAGCAGTTCTTC. This gives the protein CASSLSGGYNEQFF.

This chain connects TRBV5-1 to TRBJ1-4; 8 bases are shared with TRBD1. The CDR3 spans 14 residues. In germline, CDR1 is SGHRS, CDR2 YFSETQ. After removal of 4 bases from V and 8 bases from J, the junction contained 7 bases not matched to a gene. The CDR3 bases are TGCGCCAGCAGCCCCGGACAGGGAGGAGAAAAACTGTTTTTT. Its translation is CASSPGQGGEKLFF.

The chain couples TRBV7-9 to TRBJ1-5; D possibly corresponds to TRBD1 (5 bases). Trimming shortened V by 8 bases and J by 5 bases, and 16 bases separated the two germline ends. The CDR3 contains 14 residues. CDR1 is SEHNR, CDR2 FQNEAQ, per germline (reference sequence). CDR3: CASAGGREDQPQHF. The CDR3 nucleotides read TGTGCCAGCGCCGGGGGGAGAGAGGATCAGCCCCAGCATTTT.

This chain joins TRBV6-1 and TRBJ1-5, with no clear D. The CDR3 runs 13 residues. V gave up 4 bases and J gave up 3 bases, with 7 bases separating them. Germline V gives CDR1 MNHNS, CDR2 SASEGT. Here the CDR3 DNA reads TGTGCCAGCAGTGGGGATCCCAATCAGCCCCAGCATTTT. This encodes CASSGDPNQPQHF.

The J gene is TRBJ2-7, the V gene TRBV5-8; 7 nucleotides match TRBD2. The CDR3 extends over 14 amino acids. J gave up 0 bases and V 6 bases, and 6 bases lay outside the gene matches. Looked up from germline, CDR1 is SGHTS and CDR2 is YDEGEE. CDR3 loop: CASTGLVSSYEQYF. The CDR3 nucleotides are TGTGCCAGCACCGGACTAGTGAGCTCCTACGAGCAGTACTTC.

The rearrangement joins TRBV10-1 to TRBJ1-1, with D unclear. The ends were cut back, 3 bases at V and 4 bases at J, with 9 bases in the middle. This CDR3 has 13 amino acids. CDR1 is WNHNN and CDR2 is SYGVQD in the germline V gene (reference sequence). The CDR3 spells CASSEWVGTEAFF. The CDR3 coding sequence is TGCGCCAGCAGTGAATGGGTTGGCACTGAAGCTTTCTTT.

V is TRBV2 and J is TRBJ2-1, with 8 bases that match TRBD1. CDR3 length: 15 residues. The J segment lost 1 base and the V segment lost 2 bases, leaving 1 base of the junction unmatched. CDR1 is SNHLY and CDR2 is FYNNEI in the germline V gene. The CDR3: CASSERQGSYNEQFF. The DNA for the CDR3 is TGTGCCAGCAGTGAACGACAGGGGTCCTACAATGAGCAGTTCTTC.

V gene TRBV30 combines with J gene TRBJ1-2, with 9 bases that match TRBD1. V lost 4 bases to trimming and J lost 4 bases; unmatched junction nucleotides: 7. Germline lookup yields CDR1 GTSNPN and CDR2 SVGIG (reference sequence). The CDR3 length is 14 residues. CDR3 DNA: TGTGCCTGGATGAGGGACAGGGCCTCCTATGGCTACACCTTC. Translated, it gives CAWMRDRASYGYTF. Combining the CDR3 with reference TRBV30 and TRBJ1-2 gives the whole variable domain SQTIHQWPATLVQPVGSPLSLECTVEGTSNPNLYWYRQAAGRGLQLLFYSVGIGQISSEVPQNLSASRPQDRQFILSSKKLLLSDSGFYLCAWMRDRASYGYTFGSGTRLTVV.

V gene TRBV7-3 combines with J gene TRBJ2-2; D is uncertain. The V and J ends lost 5 bases and 6 bases respectively, with 10 bases between them. CDR1 and CDR2 from the germline V gene are SGHTA and FQGTGA. The CDR3 runs 13 residues. CDR3 sequence reads: CASSPSRAGELFF. The CDR3 bases are TGTGCCAGCAGCCCCAGTCGAGCCGGGGAGCTGTTTTTT.

The chain combines TRBV6-5 with TRBJ2-7; 9 positions agree with TRBD1. CDR3 length: 13 amino acids. J gave up 3 bases and V 5 bases, and 2 bases lay outside the gene matches. Germline CDR1 and CDR2: MNHEY and SVGAGI. As DNA, the CDR3 is TGTGCCAGCAGTCAGGGACAGGGCTACGAGCAGTACTTC. Protein: CASSQGQGYEQYF.

This chain links TRBV5-8 with TRBJ2-7; D gene uncertain. The V end was cut by 0 bases, the J end by 5 bases, with 12 bases between. Germline CDR1 reads SGHTS; CDR2 reads YDEGEE. The CDR3 spans 14 residues. CDR3 protein: CASSLETGADEQYF. CDR3 nucleotide sequence: TGTGCCAGCAGCTTGGAAACGGGTGCGGACGAGCAGTACTTC. The whole variable domain, remainder taken from reference TRBV5-8 and TRBJ2-7, is EAGVTQSPTHLIKTRGQQATLRCSPISGHTSVYWYQQALGLGLQFLLWYDEGEERNRGNFPPRFSGRQFPNYSSELNVNALELEDSALYLCASSLETGADEQYFGPGTRLTVT.

The chain joins TRBV5-1 to TRBJ1-2; D uncertain. In germline, CDR1 is SGHRS, CDR2 YFSETQ. CDR3 length equals 14 residues. V shed 0 bases and J shed 4 bases, with 10 bases lying between them. CDR3 region: CASSLGQPVYGYTF. Written as DNA, the CDR3 is TGCGCCAGCAGCTTGGGTCAGCCTGTCTATGGCTACACCTTC.

The rearrangement joins TRBV27 to TRBJ2-2, with TRBD2 matching 8 bases. CDR3 length: 16 residues. Losses at the gene ends were 3 bases for V and 4 bases for J; bases not matched to a gene: 7. CDR1 and CDR2 (germline): MNHEY, SMNVEV (reference sequence). The DNA of the CDR3 is TGTGCCAGCAGTTTTCTCCTGGCGGGAGGCACCGGGGAGCTGTTTTTT. This codes for CASSFLLAGGTGELFF.

Only one count was recorded for this clone. The chain is built from TRBV9 and TRBJ2-2, with D perhaps given as TRBD1 or TRBD2 (6 bases each). Germline V CDR1 and CDR2: SGDLS, YYNGEE. The CDR3 has 16 amino acids. The ends were cut back, 5 bases at V and 3 bases at J, with 17 bases in the middle. CDR3 bases: TGTGCCAGCAGTCTTACAGGGTGGGAGGACACCGGGGAGCTGTTTTTT. This gives the protein CASSLTGWEDTGELFF.

The V and J genes are TRBV5-6 and TRBJ2-7; D remains ambiguous. The germline CDR1 and CDR2 sequences are SGHDT and YYEEEE. The CDR3 sequence is 14 residues long. Trimming left V 3 bases short and J 4 bases short, with 14 bases between. The CDR3 nucleotides read TGTGCCAGCAGCTCCGACTCTCCCTGGTACGAGCAGTACTTC. Translated: CASSSDSPWYEQYF. The variable domain in full, completed from reference TRBV5-6 and TRBJ2-7, reads DAGVTQSPTHLIKTRGQQVTLRCSPKSGHDTVSWYQQALGQGPQFIFQYYEEEERQRGNFPDRFSGHQFPNYSSELNVNALLLGDSALYLCASSSDSPWYEQYFGPGTRLTVT.